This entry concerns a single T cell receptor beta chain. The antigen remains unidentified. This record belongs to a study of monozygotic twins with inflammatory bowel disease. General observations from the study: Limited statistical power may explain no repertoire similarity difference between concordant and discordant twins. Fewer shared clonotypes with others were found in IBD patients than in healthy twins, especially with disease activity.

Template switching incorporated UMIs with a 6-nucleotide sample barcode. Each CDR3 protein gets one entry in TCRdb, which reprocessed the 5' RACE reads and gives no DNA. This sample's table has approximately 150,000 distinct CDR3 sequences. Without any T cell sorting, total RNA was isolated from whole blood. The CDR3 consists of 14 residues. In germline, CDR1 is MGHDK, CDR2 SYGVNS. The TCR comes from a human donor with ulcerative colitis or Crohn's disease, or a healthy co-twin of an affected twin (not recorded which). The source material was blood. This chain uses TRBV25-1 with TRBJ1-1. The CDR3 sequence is CASSDSISGTEAFF.